One sample yielded the 14 T cell receptor beta chains listed below, sequenced in a study of beta chain features in type 1 diabetes. Study-wide findings and caveats: Shortening that was moderate but significant affected the TCRB CDR3s of Type 1 diabetes patients in all four CD4+ subsets.

cDNA synthesis used the whole RNA isolate, giving expressed TCRB sequences. The data were produced by immunoSEQ multiplex PCR, yet TCRdb's version contains in-frame clones alone and is incomplete. In the table there are some 200,000 clones, roughly 16% of which are singletons. These receptors have no known antigen. Sample: naive CD4+ T cells from blood. These receptors all stem from a man aged 25-45 years with type 1 diabetes.

The CDR3 is CASSETGTVTGELFF. The CDR3 coding sequence is TGTGCCAGCAGCGAGACCGGGACAGTCACCGGGGAGCTGTTTTTT. V and J are TRBV9 and TRBJ2-2; the match to TRBD1 covers 7 bases. The CDR3 has 15 amino acids. V was pared by 3 bases and J by 4 bases, with 6 bases of the junction left unmatched. Germline V gene lookup returns CDR1 SGDLS and CDR2 YYNGEE. Full variable domain (outside the CDR3, taken from reference TRBV9 and TRBJ2-2): DSGVTQTPKHLITATGQRVTLRCSPRSGDLSVYWYQQSLDQGLQFLIQYYNGEERAKGNILERFSAQQFPDLHSELNLSSLELGDSALYFCASSETGTVTGELFFGEGSRLTVL.

The gene calls are TRBV25-1 and TRBJ2-3; D unresolved. Germline CDR1 reads MGHDK; CDR2 reads SYGVNS. This CDR3 is built from 15 residues. Trimming cost V 8 bases and J 6 bases, with 21 bases left between them. CDR3 sequence reads: CASGHRVGGLDTQYF. The CDR3 DNA sequence: TGTGCCAGCGGGCACCGTGTGGGTGGTTTGGATACGCAGTATTTT. The full variable domain, rest sourced from reference TRBV25-1 and TRBJ2-3, is EADIYQTPRYLVIGTGKKITLECSQTMGHDKMYWYQQDPGMELHLIHYSYGVNSTEKGDLSSESTVSRIRTEHFPLTLESARPSHTSQYLCASGHRVGGLDTQYFGPGTRLTVL.

The rearrangement joins TRBV30 to TRBJ2-1, with 11 positions matching TRBD2. V gave up 1 base and J gave up 2 bases; unmatched junction bases: 4. Per germline, CDR1 GTSNPN and CDR2 SVGIG (reference sequence). The CDR3 sequence is 16 residues long. CDR3 protein: CAWSGNSGRAYNEQFF. The CDR3 region has the DNA TGTGCCTGGAGTGGTAATAGCGGGAGGGCCTACAATGAGCAGTTCTTC.

The rearrangement links TRBV4-1 to TRBJ2-7, with D perhaps matching TRBD2 (5 bases). The CDR3 is made up of 16 amino acids. Germline CDR1 and CDR2: MGHRA and YSYEKL. The V end lost 3 bases, the J end lost 2 bases, and 17 bases lay between the germline ends. CDR3 region: CASSQVSRGSPYEQYF. In DNA, the CDR3 is TGCGCCAGCAGCCAGGTCTCGAGAGGGAGTCCCTACGAGCAGTACTTC.

This clone has more than one count but fewer than ten. In DNA, the CDR3 is TGTGCCAGTAGTTCGGGACTAGCGGGAGAGACCCAGTACTTC. Its protein product is CASSSGLAGETQYF. The V call is TRBV19, the J call TRBJ2-5, with TRBD2 identical over 12 bases. V was pared by 5 bases and J by 4 bases, with 2 bases of the junction left unmatched. CDR3 size: 14 residues. CDR1 and CDR2 (germline): LNHDA, SQIVND (reference sequence).

The J gene is TRBJ2-1, the V gene TRBV9, with 8 bases matching TRBD2. This CDR3 has 12 residues. The V gene end was trimmed by 1 base and the J gene end by 12 bases; junction bases not matched to a gene: 3. Germline values: CDR1 SGDLS, CDR2 YYNGEE. CDR3 protein: CASSVLAGSQFF. The CDR3 bases are TGTGCCAGCAGCGTACTAGCGGGCTCGCAGTTCTTC.

This clone was seen a handful of times. This chain joins TRBV30 and TRBJ1-5; D call uncertain. This CDR3 spans 14 amino acids. Germline V gene sequence: CDR1 GTSNPN, CDR2 SVGIG (reference sequence). V was cut by 0 bases and J by 9 bases, with 15 bases left in between. CDR3 nucleotide sequence: TGTGCCTGGAGTGTAACGGGGAGCCCGGGGCCCCAGCATTTT. Translation gives CAWSVTGSPGPQHF.

The chain joins TRBV5-4 to TRBJ2-3; no clear D. V shed 2 bases and J shed 1 base, with 11 bases lying between them. CDR3 length equals 15 residues. Germline values: CDR1 SGHNT, CDR2 YYREEE (reference sequence). This CDR3 is CASSFYSVRTDTQYF. In DNA form, the CDR3 reads TGTGCCAGCAGCTTTTATAGTGTCCGCACAGATACGCAGTATTTT.

The chain is built from TRBV30 and TRBJ1-2; D might be TRBD1 (6 bases). The CDR3 covers 14 residues. Germline V gene lookup returns CDR1 GTSNPN and CDR2 SVGIG (reference sequence). The V gene lost 1 base and the J gene lost 6 bases, with 15 bases spanning the gap. The CDR3 is CAWSARGGFDGYTF. In DNA form, the CDR3 reads TGTGCCTGGAGTGCCCGAGGGGGATTCGATGGCTACACCTTC.

The chain links TRBV7-2 to TRBJ2-7; 8 bases are a match to TRBD1. V gave up 5 bases and J gave up 5 bases; unmatched junction bases: 8. CDR3 length: 14 amino acids. CDR1 and CDR2 from the germline V gene are SGHTA and FQGNSA. The CDR3 DNA sequence: TGTGCCAGCAGCGGGGGACAGGCCTTTGACGAGCAGTACTTC. This sequence encodes CASSGGQAFDEQYF.

The chain couples TRBV25-1 to TRBJ2-7, with D hard to call. Trimming took off 1 base at V and 4 bases at J, with 8 bases between the two ends. Per the germline V gene, CDR1 is MGHDK and CDR2 is SYGVNS. CDR3 size: 13 residues. The CDR3 is CASSESTAYEQYF. CDR3 in DNA: TGTGCCAGCAGTGAATCGACTGCTTACGAGCAGTACTTC.

The rearrangement uses TRBV29-1 and TRBJ1-1; 8 bases are a match to TRBD1. The CDR3 has 13 amino acids. Losses at the gene ends were 3 bases for V and 5 bases for J; bases not matched to a gene: 5. The V gene's germline CDR1 is SQVTM and CDR2 ANQGSEA. This CDR3 reads CSVDRGRGTEAFF. The CDR3 coding sequence is TGCAGCGTTGACAGGGGGCGAGGGACTGAAGCTTTCTTT.

The chain uses TRBV30 and TRBJ1-4, with D perhaps TRBD1 (5 bases). Trimming removed 4 bases from V and 4 bases from J, with 16 bases in between. Per germline, CDR1 GTSNPN and CDR2 SVGIG (reference sequence). This CDR3 comprises 15 residues. The DNA for the CDR3 is TGTGCCTGGACCCCTCCAGACAGACGTAATGAAAAACTGTTTTTT. Amino acid sequence: CAWTPPDRRNEKLFF. The whole variable domain, remainder taken from reference TRBV30 and TRBJ1-4, is SQTIHQWPATLVQPVGSPLSLECTVEGTSNPNLYWYRQAAGRGLQLLFYSVGIGQISSEVPQNLSASRPQDRQFILSSKKLLLSDSGFYLCAWTPPDRRNEKLFFGSGTQLSVL.

The chain has TRBV28 and TRBJ1-1, with unresolved D. From germline, CDR1 is MDHEN and CDR2 SYDVKM. V was trimmed by 5 bases and J by 3 bases, leaving 7 bases between them. The CDR3 covers 12 residues. The CDR3 DNA is TGTGCCAGCAGTGAACAGCACACTGAAGCTTTCTTT. It encodes CASSEQHTEAFF.